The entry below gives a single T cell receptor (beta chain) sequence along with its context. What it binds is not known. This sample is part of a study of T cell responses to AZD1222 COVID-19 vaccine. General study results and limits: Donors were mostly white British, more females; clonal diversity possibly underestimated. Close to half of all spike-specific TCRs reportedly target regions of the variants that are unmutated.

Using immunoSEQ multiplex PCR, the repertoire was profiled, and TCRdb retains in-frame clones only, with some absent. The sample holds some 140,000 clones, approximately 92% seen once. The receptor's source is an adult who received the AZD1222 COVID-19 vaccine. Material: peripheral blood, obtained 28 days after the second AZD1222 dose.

CDR3 DNA: TGTGCCATCCTTCCTACTAGCGGGCTTCAAGAGACCCAGTACTTC. It encodes CAILPTSGLQETQYF. This chain links TRBV14 with TRBJ2-5, with 9 bases identical to TRBD2. The junction had 11 bases not matched to a gene; V was cut back by 10 bases and J by 2 bases. The germline V gene encodes CDR1 SGHDN and CDR2 FVKESK. This CDR3 contains 15 residues.